This TCR beta chain comes out of a study of regulatory T cells in long-lasting Graves disease. At least ten counts were recorded for this clonotype. With iRepertoire HTBI primers and Arm-PCR of CDR3 regions, TCR beta libraries were built. In TCRdb, the multiplex PCR reads were re-called with MiXCR into one record per CDR3 protein. This sample yields under 500,000 distinct CDR3 sequences, of which about 17% are seen a single time; about 10% belongs to the top ten. Stated time point: newly diagnosed GD, antithyroid drugs for less than 3 months. Extracted RNA from PBMCs served as the source of the TCR library. The CDR3 spans 15 residues. The V gene lost 0 bases and the J gene lost 0 bases, with 6 bases spanning the gap. CDR1 SGHTA and CDR2 FQGTGA come from the germline V gene. This sample also appeared in a second study, on T cells in Graves' hyperthyroidism and ophthalmopathy.

This chain uses TRBV7-3 with TRBJ2-1; D uncertain. The specimen comprised peripheral blood mononuclear cells (PBMCs), sampled at new diagnosis, from a patient treated with antithyroid drugs. The sequence was obtained from a woman in her thirties with Graves disease. CDR3 protein: CASSLTADSYNEQFF. CDR3 nucleotide sequence: TGTGCCAGCAGCTTAACGGCCGACTCCTACAATGAGCAGTTCTTC.